Listed here are 24 T cell receptor beta chains from one sample, sequenced in a study of blood T cells in healthy people across ages. For the second PCR, which ran for about 7 to 11 cycles, a sample-barcoded 5' primer and a J-beta primer mix were used. TCRdb ran MiXCR on the 5' RACE reads and lists one entry per CDR3 protein. The sample has roughly 1,000,000 distinct CDR3 sequences; roughly a quarter are singletons. The same specimen was also included in a second study, on T cells of mothers and their children.

The sequenced material came from blood. The receptors here all came from a girl aged 2 to 10 in good health.

V usage is TRBV7-9 and J usage is TRBJ1-1, with 8 bases matching TRBD1. Trimming at V came to 5 bases and at J to 7 bases, leaving 12 bases not matched to a gene. Per germline, CDR1 SEHNR and CDR2 FQNEAQ (reference sequence). The CDR3 sequence is 15 residues long. The CDR3 is CASSHLGQGINEAFF. In DNA form, the CDR3 reads TGTGCCAGCAGCCATCTCGGACAGGGAATTAATGAAGCTTTCTTT.

J is TRBJ1-5 and V is TRBV19; D remains unclear. The V end lost 1 base, the J end lost 5 bases, and 9 bases lay between the germline ends. Germline V gene sequence: CDR1 LNHDA, CDR2 SQIVND (reference sequence). CDR3 length: 14 amino acids. CDR3 in amino acids: CASSIGTLYQPQHF. CDR3 DNA: TGTGCCAGTAGTATAGGAACTCTCTATCAGCCCCAGCATTTT.

The chain links TRBV14 to TRBJ1-4; no reliable D call. This CDR3 contains 13 residues. Trimming cost V 4 bases and J 8 bases, with 11 bases left between them. The germline V gene has CDR1 SGHDN and CDR2 FVKESK. CDR3 region: CASSPRLAEKLFF. CDR3 DNA sequence: TGTGCCAGCAGCCCCAGGTTGGCCGAAAAACTGTTTTTT.

The chain carries TRBV20-1 and TRBJ2-1, with 10 bases identical to TRBD2. The J call may be mistaken, given a closer DNA end match to TRBJ2-5. The CDR3 extends over 16 amino acids. Germline values: CDR1 DFQATT, CDR2 SNEGSKA (reference sequence). The CDR3 loop is CSAPNFGLAGVGTQYF. The CDR3 nucleotides read TGCAGTGCTCCGAATTTTGGGCTAGCGGGAGTAGGGACCCAGTACTTC.

This clonotype was seen at least ten times. The chain links TRBV9 to TRBJ1-5, with D tentatively TRBD1 (5 bases). The CDR3 totals 13 residues. Trimming pared 2 bases from V and 7 bases from J, leaving 10 bases between. The germline CDR1 and CDR2 sequences are SGDLS and YYNGEE. CDR3 sequence: CASSVGEGQPQHF. CDR3 DNA sequence: TGTGCCAGCAGCGTGGGGGAGGGGCAGCCCCAGCATTTT.

V usage is TRBV29-1 and J usage is TRBJ2-2; 10 positions agree with TRBD1. The V gene end was trimmed by 3 bases and the J gene end by 3 bases; junction bases not matched to a gene: 7. This CDR3 spans 16 amino acids. In germline, CDR1 is SQVTM, CDR2 ANQGSEA. CDR3 DNA sequence: TGCAGCGTTGAGGGGTGGGGGACAGGGGACACCGGGGAGCTGTTTTTT. Encoded protein: CSVEGWGTGDTGELFF.

This clonotype was observed a few times. V and J are TRBV4-2 and TRBJ2-1; no clear D. The CDR3 totals 15 residues. V lost 0 bases and J 10 bases, leaving 16 bases between the germline ends. Germline V gene lookup returns CDR1 LGHNA and CDR2 YNFKEQ. CDR3 sequence reads: CASSQDSGLIGEQFF. CDR3 nucleotide sequence: TGTGCCAGCAGCCAAGATAGTGGGCTAATCGGGGAGCAGTTCTTC.

V is TRBV21-1 and J is TRBJ1-1. TRBV21-1 is described as a pseudogene. The CDR3 is 14 residues long. The CDR3 is CASPLRVMNTEAFF. CDR3 in DNA: TGTGCCAGCCCGTTGAGGGTTATGAACACTGAAGCTTTCTTT.

The V call is TRBV18, the J call TRBJ1-1; D gene ambiguous. In germline, CDR1 is KGHSH, CDR2 LQKENI. V was pared by 6 bases and J by 2 bases, with 10 bases between. The CDR3 has 13 amino acids. The chain's CDR3 is CASSPAINTEAFF. The CDR3 bases are TGTGCCAGCTCCCCAGCTATCAACACTGAAGCTTTCTTT.

The chain couples TRBV2 to TRBJ2-1; D tentatively fits TRBD1 or TRBD2 (5 bases each). The CDR3 has 16 residues. Germline CDR1 reads SNHLY; CDR2 reads FYNNEI. Trimming removed 4 bases from V and 0 bases from J, with 13 bases in between. CDR3 in amino acids: CASSVRGRSSYNEQFF. CDR3 sequence (DNA): TGTGCCAGCAGTGTTCGGGGCAGAAGCTCCTACAATGAGCAGTTCTTC. The variable domain in full, with the rest retrieved from reference TRBV2 and TRBJ2-1, is EPEVTQTPSHQVTQMGQEVILRCVPISNHLYFYWYRQILGQKVEFLVSFYNNEISEKSEIFDDQFSVERPDGSNFTLKIRSTKLEDSAMYFCASSVRGRSSYNEQFFGPGTRLTVL.

This chain's CDR3 is CASSQASGSVRDTQYF. CDR3 sequence (DNA): TGCGCCAGCAGCCAAGCTAGCGGGAGTGTGCGGGATACGCAGTATTTT. The chain joins TRBV4-1 to TRBJ2-3; 10 bases are shared with TRBD2. The CDR3 contains 16 residues. The ends lost 1 base at V and 6 bases at J; junction bases unmatched: 7. CDR1 is MGHRA, CDR2 YSYEKL, per germline.

The chain employs TRBV11-2 and TRBJ2-1; tentative D call: TRBD2 (6 bases). The J call is doubtful: the DNA matches TRBJ2-5 better. CDR1 and CDR2 (germline): SGHAT, FQNNGV. The CDR3 contains 17 residues. The CDR3 DNA sequence: TGTGCCAGCAGCTTAAGTGGGAGGCCGACGCGAAGGGAGACCCAGTACTTC. This codes for CASSLSGRPTRRETQYF.

This chain uses TRBV29-1 with TRBJ2-7; possibly TRBD1 for D (6 bases). CDR1 and CDR2 from the germline V gene are SQVTM and ANQGSEA. This CDR3 region has 13 residues. V lost 7 bases and J 3 bases, leaving 16 bases between the germline ends. The DNA for the CDR3 is TGCAGCGCTACAGGGCCTCATCTCTACGAGCAGTACTTC. Amino acids: CSATGPHLYEQYF.

There are a few counts of this clonotype. The chain combines TRBV27 with TRBJ2-3; possibly TRBD1 or TRBD2 for D (5 bases each). The CDR3 contains 17 residues. V was pared by 3 bases and J by 3 bases, with 19 bases between. From germline, CDR1 is MNHEY and CDR2 SMNVEV (reference sequence). The CDR3 region is CASSFLRRGSGTDTQYF. The CDR3 DNA reads TGTGCCAGCAGTTTCTTGCGTCGGGGTTCAGGGACAGATACGCAGTATTTT.

The table lists this clonotype with a few counts. For the CDR3, the DNA is TGTGCCAGCAGCTTAAGGGATCTCAATTCACCCCTCCACTTT. Amino acid sequence: CASSLRDLNSPLHF. This chain connects TRBV7-9 to TRBJ1-6; no clear D. Germline values: CDR1 SEHNR, CDR2 FQNEAQ (reference sequence). With 2 bases removed from V and 7 bases from J, the gap between germline ends came to 9 bases. The CDR3 totals 14 residues.

This clonotype was observed a few times. The chain carries TRBV27 and TRBJ2-1, with D perhaps matching TRBD1 (6 bases). Per the germline V gene, CDR1 is MNHEY and CDR2 is SMNVEV (reference sequence). The V end lost 8 bases, the J end lost 5 bases, and 16 bases lay between the germline ends. CDR3 length: 14 residues. CDR3 region: CASSPDTGHNEQFF. The DNA of the CDR3 is TGTGCCAGCTCGCCCGACACAGGGCACAATGAGCAGTTCTTC.

The rearrangement links TRBV2 to TRBJ1-2; 9 bases map to TRBD1. Losses at the gene ends were 2 bases for V and 4 bases for J; bases not matched to a gene: 5. The germline V gene encodes CDR1 SNHLY and CDR2 FYNNEI. The CDR3 sequence is 15 residues long. Here the CDR3 reads CASSELVGQGYGYTF. CDR3 coding DNA: TGTGCCAGCAGTGAATTGGTGGGACAGGGCTATGGCTACACCTTC.

This clonotype was recorded a few times. The genes are TRBV29-1 and TRBJ2-5; D assignment may be TRBD1 or TRBD2 (5 bases each). The CDR3 is 16 amino acids. The germline V gene encodes CDR1 SQVTM and CDR2 ANQGSEA. Deletions cut 2 bases from V and 5 bases from J, with 21 bases between. The CDR3 sequence: CSVESKGRGVQETQYF. For the CDR3, the DNA is TGCAGCGTTGAATCTAAGGGACGAGGGGTGCAGGAGACCCAGTACTTC.

There are a few counts of this clonotype. The chain joins TRBV7-9 to TRBJ1-2; D call uncertain. The CDR3 covers 15 residues. V dropped 7 bases and J dropped 3 bases, with 18 bases sitting between them. Germline CDR1 is SEHNR and CDR2 is FQNEAQ (reference sequence). The CDR3 coding sequence is TGTGCCAGCACTCCCCCGTGGCAGCTAGACTATGGCTACACCTTC. Encoded protein: CASTPPWQLDYGYTF.

V gene TRBV6-1 combines with J gene TRBJ1-2; TRBD1 aligns across 9 bases. This CDR3 has 16 residues. The J segment lost 4 bases and the V segment lost 3 bases, leaving 9 bases of the junction unmatched. From germline, CDR1 is MNHNS and CDR2 SASEGT. CDR3 in DNA: TGTGCCAGCAGTGAGGTGGTAACAGGGGGCGGCTATGGCTACACCTTC. Its translation is CASSEVVTGGGYGYTF.

This clonotype was counted a few times. The chain uses TRBV11-2 and TRBJ2-3; the D is unclear. V was cut by 1 base and J by 3 bases, with 8 bases left in between. Germline V lookup: CDR1 SGHAT, CDR2 FQNNGV. CDR3 length equals 14 residues. The CDR3: CASSLAFVTDTQYF. Written as DNA, the CDR3 is TGTGCCAGCAGCTTAGCTTTTGTTACAGATACGCAGTATTTT.

This clonotype was found once. J is TRBJ2-7 and V is TRBV6-6; D unresolved. From germline, CDR1 is MNHNY and CDR2 SVGAGI (reference sequence). Trimming removed 4 bases from V and 4 bases from J, with 14 bases in between. The length of the CDR3 is 14 residues. The CDR3 DNA reads as TGTGCCAGCAGTTCCTCGATTCGCAGTTACGAGCAGTACTTC. Translated: CASSSSIRSYEQYF.

The chain joins TRBV5-8 to TRBJ2-2; D gene uncertain. Trimming cost V 6 bases and J 3 bases, with 15 bases left between them. CDR3 length: 15 residues. Germline V gene data show CDR1 as SGHTS and CDR2 as YDEGEE. CDR3 bases: TGTGCCAGCACCGTTGTGGCGACCGACACCGGGGAGCTGTTTTTT. Translating it yields CASTVVATDTGELFF.

This rearrangement joins TRBV7-2 to TRBJ1-6, with D unclear. Germline V gives CDR1 SGHTA, CDR2 FQGNSA. The CDR3 loop spans 12 amino acids. Written as DNA, the CDR3 is TGTGCTACGGGGAATCCAAGTTCACCCCTCCACTTT. Translating it yields CATGNPSSPLHF.